This is a list of T cell receptor beta chains from one sample in a study of CD4+ T cells in melanoma. Generated by immunoSEQ multiplex PCR, the TCRdb table keeps only in-frame clones and is missing some. In the table there are about 11,000 clones, approximately 72% of which are singletons. Sequencing was carried out using cells from a culture (not recorded whether cultured in vitro). These receptors all stem from a human donor with melanoma. Each CDR3 is given with its conserved first and last residue. The order of the fields is J gene, V gene, clone size, D gene, CDR3 protein, CDR3 DNA. D genes are given only for firm matches. The size field is filled for only some rows; it gives once, few, many or a size class.

>TRBJ2-7|TRBV7-9|.|.
CASSRQGLGQIGEQYF
TGTGCCAGCAGTCGGCAGGGGCTCGGGCAGATAGGCGAGCAGTACTTC
>TRBJ2-3|TRBV5-4|.|TRBD1
CASSLDRDRGDTQYF
TGTGCCAGCAGCTTGGACCGGGACAGGGGTGATACGCAGTATTTT
>TRBJ1-1|TRBV18|.|.
CASSPLERWTAEAFF
TGTGCCAGCTCACCACTTGAGAGATGGACCGCTGAAGCTTTCTTT
>TRBJ2-6|TRBV2|.|TRBD2
CASRGGVGAGANVLTF
TGTGCCAGCAGGGGAGGGGTAGGGGCTGGGGCCAACGTCCTGACTTTC
>TRBJ2-5|TRBV7-6|few|.
CASSFRPETQYF
TGTGCCAGCAGCTTCAGACCAGAGACCCAGTACTTC
>TRBJ1-2|TRBV5-5|few|TRBD1
CASSLTGQGSYGYTF
TGTGCCAGCAGCTTGACGGGACAGGGTTCCTATGGCTACACCTTC
>TRBJ1-5|TRBV6-1|.|.
CASRVVGLTNQPQHF
TGTGCCAGCAGGGTTGTCGGGCTTACCAATCAGCCCCAGCATTTT
>TRBJ1-5|TRBV10-2|medium-sized|.
CASSSGEGQPQHF
TGCGCCAGCAGCTCAGGAGAGGGGCAGCCCCAGCATTTT
>TRBJ1-2|TRBV4-1|.|TRBD1
CASSQDGGQGYYGYTF
TGCGCCAGCAGCCAAGATGGGGGACAGGGGTACTATGGCTACACCTTC
>TRBJ1-1|TRBV18|few|TRBD1
CASSHAATGRNTEAFF
TGTGCCAGCTCACACGCGGCGACAGGGCGGAACACTGAAGCTTTCTTT
>TRBJ1-1|TRBV5-1|.|.
CASSWTRNTEAFF
TGCGCCAGCAGCTGGACTCGGAACACTGAAGCTTTCTTT
>TRBJ2-5|TRBV11-2|medium-sized|.
CASRGLGRRETQYF
TGTGCCAGCAGAGGGTTAGGACGAAGGGAGACCCAGTACTTC
>TRBJ1-2|TRBV18|few|.
CASAPPGNSYGYTF
TGTGCCAGCGCCCCCCCCGGGAACTCCTATGGCTACACCTTC
>TRBJ2-5|TRBV29-1|.|.
CSVAGIQETQYF
TGCAGCGTTGCAGGGATACAAGAGACCCAGTACTTC
>TRBJ2-1|TRBV19|once|TRBD2
CASSMGVTSGGADEQFF
TGTGCCAGTAGTATGGGGGTAACTAGCGGGGGGGCAGATGAGCAGTTCTTC
>TRBJ2-5|TRBV7-9|.|TRBD1
CASSAGTGGPMGYQETQYF
TGTGCCAGCAGCGCCGGGACAGGGGGCCCGATGGGGTACCAAGAGACCCAGTACTTC
>TRBJ1-2|TRBV5-5|.|TRBD1
CASSLDRGLYGYTF
TGTGCCAGCAGCTTGGACAGGGGGCTTTATGGCTACACCTTC
>TRBJ2-3|TRBV5-6|.|TRBD2
CASSLSQLASTDTQYF
TGTGCCAGCAGCTTGAGTCAACTAGCGAGCACAGATACGCAGTATTTT
>TRBJ1-1|TRBV5-5|.|.
CASSLSGHLMNTEAFF
TGTGCCAGCAGCTTGTCGGGACATCTTATGAACACTGAAGCTTTCTTT
>TRBJ2-1|TRBV5-4|.|.
CASSSSVAYNEQFF
TGTGCCAGCAGCTCTTCTGTTGCCTACAATGAGCAGTTCTTC
>TRBJ1-1|TRBV7-2|.|.
CASSPGAAGRTEAFF
TGTGCCAGCAGCCCCGGCGCAGCGGGGAGGACTGAAGCTTTCTTT
>TRBJ2-3|TRBV5-6|.|TRBD1
CASVRQGSNTQYF
TGTGCCAGCGTAAGACAGGGTTCAAATACGCAGTATTTT
>TRBJ1-2|TRBV12-5|.|.
CASGQGFYGYTF
TGTGCTAGTGGCCAAGGGTTCTATGGCTACACCTTC
>TRBJ1-1|TRBV18|few|.
CASSPSREEAFF
TGTGCCAGCTCACCCTCCAGGGAGGAAGCTTTCTTT
>TRBJ2-5|TRBV6-1|.|.
CASTGETQYF
TGTGCCAGCACTGGAGAGACCCAGTACTTC
>TRBJ1-2|TRBV27|.|.
CASSRGTSGGYGYTF
TGTGCCAGCAGCCGCGGGACCTCGGGGGGTTATGGCTACACCTTC
>TRBJ2-2|TRBV6-5|.|.
CASSYREPRELFF
TGTGCCAGCAGTTACCGAGAACCCCGGGAGCTGTTTTTT